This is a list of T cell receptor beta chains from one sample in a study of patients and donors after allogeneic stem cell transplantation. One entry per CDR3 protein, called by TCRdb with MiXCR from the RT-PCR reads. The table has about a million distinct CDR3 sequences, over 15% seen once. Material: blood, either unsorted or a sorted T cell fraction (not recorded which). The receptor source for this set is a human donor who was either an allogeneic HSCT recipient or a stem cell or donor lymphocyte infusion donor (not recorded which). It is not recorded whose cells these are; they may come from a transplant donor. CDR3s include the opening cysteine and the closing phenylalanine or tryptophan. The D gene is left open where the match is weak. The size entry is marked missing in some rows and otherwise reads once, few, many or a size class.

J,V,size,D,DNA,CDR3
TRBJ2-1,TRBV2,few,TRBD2,TGTGCCAGCTTGGTGGCGGGAGGATACAATGAGCAGTTCTTC,CASLVAGGYNEQFF
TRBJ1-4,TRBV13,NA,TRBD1,TGTGCCAGCAGCAAAGGGGGACAGGGCCACGTGGGGCGAGAAAAACTGTTTTTT,CASSKGGQGHVGREKLFF
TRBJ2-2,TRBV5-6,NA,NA,TGTGCCAGCAGACTGGGACTGAACACCGGGGAGCTGTTTTTT,CASRLGLNTGELFF
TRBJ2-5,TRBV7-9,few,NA,TGTGCCAGCAGCTTACTACATCCAGCCTCACAAGAGACCCAGTACTTC,CASSLLHPASQETQYF
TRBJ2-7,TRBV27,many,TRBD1,TGTGCCAGCAGTCTGGACAGGGTGGGAGAGCAGTACTTC,CASSLDRVGEQYF
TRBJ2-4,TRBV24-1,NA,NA,TGTGCCACCAGTGACCCCTCAGGGGTCCGTAACATTCAGTACTTC,CATSDPSGVRNIQYF
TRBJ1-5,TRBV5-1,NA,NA,TGCGCCAGCAGCTTGGATCCAGACGTGGGGCCCCAGCATTTT,CASSLDPDVGPQHF
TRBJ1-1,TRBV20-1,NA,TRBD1,TGCAGTGCTATTTCTGGACAGGGAAAGAACACTGAAGCTTTCTTT,CSAISGQGKNTEAFF
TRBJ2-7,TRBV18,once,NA,TGTGCCAGCTCACCATTACAGACAGTCTCCTACGAGCAGTACTTC,CASSPLQTVSYEQYF
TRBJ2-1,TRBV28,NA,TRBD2,TGTGCCAGCAGTTCCCCATTTGGAGGAGCGGGAGTTGTGGGTGAGCAGTTCTTC,CASSSPFGGAGVVGEQFF
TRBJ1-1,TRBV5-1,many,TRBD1,TGTGCCAGCAGCTCGGGACAGGGGAACACTGAAGCTTTCTTT,CASSSGQGNTEAFF
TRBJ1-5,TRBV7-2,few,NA,TGTGCCAGCAGCTTAGACAGCCCGCGGCAGCCCCAGCATTTT,CASSLDSPRQPQHF
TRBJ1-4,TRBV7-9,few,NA,TGTGCCAGCAGCTTAGAACTTGGGGATGAAAAACTGTTTTTT,CASSLELGDEKLFF